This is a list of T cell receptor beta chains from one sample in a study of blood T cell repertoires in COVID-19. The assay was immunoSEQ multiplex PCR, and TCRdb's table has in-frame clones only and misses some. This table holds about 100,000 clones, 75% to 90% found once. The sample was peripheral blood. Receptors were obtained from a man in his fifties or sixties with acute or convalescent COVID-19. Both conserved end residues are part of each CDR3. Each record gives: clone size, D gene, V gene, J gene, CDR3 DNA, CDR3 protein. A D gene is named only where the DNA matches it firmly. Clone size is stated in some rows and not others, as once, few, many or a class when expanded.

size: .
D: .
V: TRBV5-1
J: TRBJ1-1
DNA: TGCGCCAGCAGCTTGGCGCAGTTGAACACTGAAGCTTTCTTT
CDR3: CASSLAQLNTEAFF

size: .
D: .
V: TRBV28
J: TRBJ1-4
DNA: TGTGCCAGCACCCAAAAAGGACAGAAACTGTTTTTT
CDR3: CASTQKGQKLFF

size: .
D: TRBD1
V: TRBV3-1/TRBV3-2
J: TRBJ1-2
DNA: TGTGCCAGCAGCCCCCGCGGACAGGGGAATGGCTACACCTTC
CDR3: CASSPRGQGNGYTF

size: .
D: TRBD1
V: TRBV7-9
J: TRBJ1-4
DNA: TGTGCCAGCAGCTTCGGGGACAGGGATAATGAAAAACTGTTTTTT
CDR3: CASSFGDRDNEKLFF

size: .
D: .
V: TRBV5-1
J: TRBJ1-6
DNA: TGCGCCAGCAGCCAGGGAACGGCCAGCACCCTCCACTTT
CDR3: CASSQGTASTLHF

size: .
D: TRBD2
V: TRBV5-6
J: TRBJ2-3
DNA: TGTGCCAGCAGCCTCTCAATAGCGGGCTTTGGCACAGATACGCAGTATTTT
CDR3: CASSLSIAGFGTDTQYF

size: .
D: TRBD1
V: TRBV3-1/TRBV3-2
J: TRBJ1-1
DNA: TGTGCCAGCAGCCAAGGTAACCACAGGGGCGATGTCTACACTGAAGCTTTCTTT
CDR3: CASSQGNHRGDVYTEAFF

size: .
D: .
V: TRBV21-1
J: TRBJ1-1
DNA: TGTGCCAGCAGCCCCCGGTTTAAAGGTGGAGGCACTGAAGCTTTCTTT
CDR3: CASSPRFKGGGTEAFF

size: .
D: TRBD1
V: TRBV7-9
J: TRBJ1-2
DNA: TGTGCCAGCAGCTTAAGGGGGACAGGGGGCCTCGATGGCTACACCTTC
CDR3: CASSLRGTGGLDGYTF

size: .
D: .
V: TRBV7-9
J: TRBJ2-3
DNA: TGTGCCAGCAGCCGGACAGCAACCTCCTCTAGCACAGATACGCAGTATTTT
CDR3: CASSRTATSSSTDTQYF

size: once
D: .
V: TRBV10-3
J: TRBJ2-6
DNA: TGTGCCATCAGTTTCCGTGAAACAGGGTATGGGGCCAACGTCCTGACTTTC
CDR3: CAISFRETGYGANVLTF

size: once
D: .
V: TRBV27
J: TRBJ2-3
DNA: TGTGCCAGCGGAGAGGCTGGATACACAGATACGCAGTATTTT
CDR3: CASGEAGYTDTQYF

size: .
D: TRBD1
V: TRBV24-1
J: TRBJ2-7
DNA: TGTGCCACCAGTGATCCTACCGGGACAGGGCCCTCGGAGCAGTACTTC
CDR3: CATSDPTGTGPSEQYF

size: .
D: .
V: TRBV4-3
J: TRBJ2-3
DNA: TGCGCCAGCAGCTCTAGGACTTCAACAGATACGCAGTATTTT
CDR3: CASSSRTSTDTQYF

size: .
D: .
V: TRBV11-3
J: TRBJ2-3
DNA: TGTGCCAGCAGCTTAGCGGATACGCAGTATTTT
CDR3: CASSLADTQYF

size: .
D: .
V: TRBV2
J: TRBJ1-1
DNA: TGTGCCAGCAGTCCGAGTTCCACTGAAGCTTTCTTT
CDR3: CASSPSSTEAFF

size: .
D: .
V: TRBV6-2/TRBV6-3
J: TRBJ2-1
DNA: TGTGCCAGCAGCCCCAGACAGCTTTCCTACAATGAGCAGTTCTTC
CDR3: CASSPRQLSYNEQFF

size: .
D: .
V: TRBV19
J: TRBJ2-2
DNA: TGTGCCAGTACCCCCAGACTTAACACCGGGGAGCTGTTTTTT
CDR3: CASTPRLNTGELFF

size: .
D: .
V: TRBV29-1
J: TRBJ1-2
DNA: TGCAGCGTTAAACCCGGACAGCTCTATGGCTACACCTTC
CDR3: CSVKPGQLYGYTF

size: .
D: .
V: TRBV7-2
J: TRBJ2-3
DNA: TGTGCCAGCAGCTTAGCCCCGGTCTTTATCACAGATACGCAGTATTTT
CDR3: CASSLAPVFITDTQYF

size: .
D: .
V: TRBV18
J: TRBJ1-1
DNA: TGTGCCAGCTCAACCGGGAACACTGAAGCTTTCTTT
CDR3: CASSTGNTEAFF

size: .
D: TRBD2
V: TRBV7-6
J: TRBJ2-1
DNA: TGTGCCAGCAGCTTTCAGCGGGAGGATGAGCAGTTCTTC
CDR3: CASSFQREDEQFF

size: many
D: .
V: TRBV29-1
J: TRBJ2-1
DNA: TGCAGCGTTGCCCGGGACACAAACTACAATGAGCAGTTCTTC
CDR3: CSVARDTNYNEQFF

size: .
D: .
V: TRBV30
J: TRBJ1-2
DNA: TGTGCCTGGAGTGAGGGGCAGTTTTATGGCTACACCTTC
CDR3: CAWSEGQFYGYTF

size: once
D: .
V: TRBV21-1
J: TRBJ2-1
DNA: TGTGCCAGCAGCGATAGAGCGGGAGGTAGCTCCTACAATGAGCAGTTCTTC
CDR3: CASSDRAGGSSYNEQFF

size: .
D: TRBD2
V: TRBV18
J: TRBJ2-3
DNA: TGTGCCAGCTCGCTAGGACTAGCGGGTGCAGATACGCAGTATTTT
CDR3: CASSLGLAGADTQYF

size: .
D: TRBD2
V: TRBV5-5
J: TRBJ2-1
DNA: TGTGCCAGCAGCGCCGGACTAGCGGTCTCCTACAATGAGCAGTTCTTC
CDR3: CASSAGLAVSYNEQFF

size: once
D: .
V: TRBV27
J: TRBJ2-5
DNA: TGTGCCAGCAGTTTAGGCGGAAGCGCCCGCCAGTACTTC
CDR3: CASSLGGSARQYF

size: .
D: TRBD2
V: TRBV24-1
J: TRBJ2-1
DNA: TGTGCCACCAGTCCCCGATCGGGACTAGCGGCCTACAATGAGCAGTTCTTC
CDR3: CATSPRSGLAAYNEQFF

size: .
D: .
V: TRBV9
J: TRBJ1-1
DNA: TGTGCCAGCAGCGTAAGACAGACGAACACTGAAGCTTTCTTT
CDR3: CASSVRQTNTEAFF

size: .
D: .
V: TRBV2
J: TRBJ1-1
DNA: TGTGCCAGCAGATTATTAAAGAACACTGAAGCTTTCTTT
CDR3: CASRLLKNTEAFF

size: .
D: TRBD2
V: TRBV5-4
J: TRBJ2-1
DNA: TGTGCCAGCAGCTTTTTTAGCGGGAGGGCCTACAATGAGCAGTTCTTC
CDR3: CASSFFSGRAYNEQFF

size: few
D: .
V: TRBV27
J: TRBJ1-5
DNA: TGTGCCAGCAGTGCTTTAGGACTTAGCAATCAGCCCCAGCATTTT
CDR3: CASSALGLSNQPQHF

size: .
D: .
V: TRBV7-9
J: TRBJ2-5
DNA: TGTGCCAGCAGCTTAGTTGCGGGAAGGCAAGAGACCCAGTACTTC
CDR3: CASSLVAGRQETQYF

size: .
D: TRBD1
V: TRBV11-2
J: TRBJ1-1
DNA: TGTGCCAGCAGCTTAGGAAGAGGACAGGGGGCCACTGAAGCTTTCTTT
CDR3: CASSLGRGQGATEAFF

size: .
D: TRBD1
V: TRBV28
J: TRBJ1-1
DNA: TGTGCCAGCCGACCGGGACAGGGCACTGAAGCTTTCTTT
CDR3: CASRPGQGTEAFF

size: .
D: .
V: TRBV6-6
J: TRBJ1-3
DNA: TGTGCCAGCAGTCCCCAAAGGTCCGGGGAACAAAGGGGAAACACCATATATTTT
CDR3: CASSPQRSGEQRGNTIYF

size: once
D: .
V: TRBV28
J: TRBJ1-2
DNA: TGTGCCAGCAGTGAGACATCTGACTATGGCTACACCTTC
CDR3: CASSETSDYGYTF

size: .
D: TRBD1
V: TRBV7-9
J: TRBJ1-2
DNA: TGTGCCAGCAGCTCCGGGACAGGAGATACTTATGGCTACACCTTC
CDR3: CASSSGTGDTYGYTF

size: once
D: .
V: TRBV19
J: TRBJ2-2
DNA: TGTGCCAGTAGTAGTCCGGGTAGAGGCACCGGGGAGCTGTTTTTT
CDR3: CASSSPGRGTGELFF

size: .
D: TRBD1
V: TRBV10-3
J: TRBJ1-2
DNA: TGTGCCATCAGTGAGTCTGCCAGGGGGATAGATGGCTACACCTTC
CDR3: CAISESARGIDGYTF

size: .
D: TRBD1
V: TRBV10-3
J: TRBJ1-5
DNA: TGTGCCATCCGGGGACAGGACGATCAGCCCCAGCATTTT
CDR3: CAIRGQDDQPQHF

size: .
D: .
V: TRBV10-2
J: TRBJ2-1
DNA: TGCGCCAGCAGTGAGTCAAGCGCTGGCCTTGGGCAGTTCTTC
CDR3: CASSESSAGLGQFF

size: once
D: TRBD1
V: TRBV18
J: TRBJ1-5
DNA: TGTGCCAGCTCACCGGGACAGGGGGATCAGCCCCAGCATTTT
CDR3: CASSPGQGDQPQHF

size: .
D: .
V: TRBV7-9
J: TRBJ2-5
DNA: TGTGCCAGCAGCTTAGGGACAGCAATCCAAGAGACCCAGTACTTC
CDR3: CASSLGTAIQETQYF

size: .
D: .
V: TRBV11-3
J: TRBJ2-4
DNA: TGTGCCAGTGGCTCCAATAGGGGGTACCCCGAGTACTTC
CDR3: CASGSNRGYPEYF

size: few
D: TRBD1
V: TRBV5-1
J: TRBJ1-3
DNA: TGCGCCAGCAGGCGAGGGGGCTCGGAGGACACCATATATTTT
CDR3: CASRRGGSEDTIYF

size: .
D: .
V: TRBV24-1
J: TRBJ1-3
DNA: TGTGCCACCAGTGACCAGCTCGCGGAGCGGCTCACCTCTGGAAACACCATATATTTT
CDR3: CATSDQLAERLTSGNTIYF

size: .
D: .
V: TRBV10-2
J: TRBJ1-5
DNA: TGCGCCAGCACGAGGATTGCCAATCAGCCCCAGCATTTT
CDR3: CASTRIANQPQHF

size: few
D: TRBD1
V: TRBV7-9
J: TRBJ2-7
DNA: TGTGCCAGCAGCTCACAGGGGGCCTTCCACTACGAGCAGTACTTC
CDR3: CASSSQGAFHYEQYF

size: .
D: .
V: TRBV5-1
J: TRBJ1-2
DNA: TGCGCCAGCAGCTTGGAAACAGGAAGAACGAGCTACACCTTC
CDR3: CASSLETGRTSYTF